One and the same sample provided the 16 T cell receptor beta chains below, sequenced in a study of T cells in Graves' hyperthyroidism and ophthalmopathy. The investigators amplified TCR beta CDR3 regions from RNA transcripts. TCR CDR3 regions were first amplified by RT-PCR with HTBI primers. One entry per CDR3 protein, called by TCRdb with MiXCR from the multiplex PCR reads. The table lists around 720,000 distinct CDR3 sequences, approximately 36% of them singletons. The sequenced material came from blood. These receptors all stem from a woman between 40 and 50 years old with Graves' hyperthyroidism.

The V call is TRBV15, the J call TRBJ1-5; no clear D. Germline V gene sequence: CDR1 LNHNV, CDR2 YYDKDF (reference sequence). Between the trimmed V and J ends, which lost 3 bases and 6 bases, there was a span of 12 bases. The CDR3 sequence is 14 residues long. The CDR3: CATSSYSSGQPQHF. The CDR3 DNA reads as TGTGCCACCAGCAGTTACTCGTCTGGTCAGCCCCAGCATTTT. Variable domain in full (rest from reference TRBV15 and TRBJ1-5): DAMVIQNPRYQVTQFGKPVTLSCSQTLNHNVMYWYQQKSSQAPKLLFHYYDKDFNNEADTPDNFQSRRPNTSFCFLDIRSPGLGDTAMYLCATSSYSSGQPQHFGDGTRLSIL.

In this sample, this clonotype turned up many times. V is TRBV2 and J is TRBJ2-7; 7 bases fit TRBD1. Losses at the gene ends were 8 bases for V and 0 bases for J; bases not matched to a gene: 7. The CDR3 has 14 amino acids. Germline CDR1 is SNHLY and CDR2 is FYNNEI. CDR3 nucleotides: TGTGCCAGCGTGCCGGGACAGTACTCCTACGAGCAGTACTTC. Translated: CASVPGQYSYEQYF.

Concerning this clonotype itself: An end of the junction does not agree with germline; a read error may underlie this. The CDR3 DNA sequence: TGCGCCAGCCGACAGGGATACGAGCGGTACTTC. Translating gives CASRQGYERYF. The rearrangement joins TRBV5-1 to TRBJ2-7; 7 bases fit TRBD1. Per germline, CDR1 SGHRS and CDR2 YFSETQ. This CDR3 spans 11 amino acids.

The chain joins TRBV7-2 to TRBJ1-1, with a possible D match to TRBD1 (6 bases). The germline CDR1 and CDR2 sequences are SGHTA and FQGNSA. Trimming pared 5 bases from V and 4 bases from J, leaving 17 bases between. This CDR3 is built from 15 residues. The CDR3 DNA reads TGTGCCAGCAGCGTCCAGGGGCTACTGAGCACTGAAGCTTTCTTT. This sequence encodes CASSVQGLLSTEAFF. Using reference TRBV7-2 and TRBJ1-1 for the parts outside the CDR3, the full variable domain is GAGVSQSPSNKVTEKGKDVELRCDPISGHTALYWYRQSLGQGLEFLIYFQGNSAPDKSGLPSDRFSAERTGGSVSTLTIQRTQQEDSAVYLCASSVQGLLSTEAFFGQGTRLTVV.

This clonotype has a count of ten or more. The chain uses TRBV29-1 and TRBJ1-1, with D possibly TRBD1 on 6 matching bases. Deletions cut 4 bases from V and 2 bases from J, with 14 bases between. This CDR3 is built from 14 residues. Germline assignment: CDR1 SQVTM and CDR2 ANQGSEA. In DNA form, the CDR3 reads TGCAGCGTTGTGGTCGGACAGTTCAACACTGAAGCTTTCTTT. This sequence encodes CSVVVGQFNTEAFF.

The chain couples TRBV9 to TRBJ1-2; D is uncertain. CDR1 and CDR2 from the germline V gene are SGDLS and YYNGEE. V gave up 3 bases and J gave up 8 bases, with 17 bases separating them. The CDR3 length is 14 residues. CDR3 DNA sequence: TGTGCCAGCAGCGCGCCGGGCCATAGAGGGGGCTACACCTTC. Translating gives CASSAPGHRGGYTF.

The chain has TRBV24-1 and TRBJ1-5, with TRBD1 identical over 7 bases. The V gene's germline CDR1 is KGHDR and CDR2 SFDVKD. V dropped 5 bases and J dropped 4; count of bases not matched to a gene: 4. The CDR3 covers 14 residues. The CDR3 DNA is TGTGCCACCAGTGGCGGGACAGCAAATCAGCCCCAGCATTTT. This sequence encodes CATSGGTANQPQHF.

The table lists this clonotype with a few counts. The chain joins TRBV12-3 or TRBV12-4 to TRBJ1-5, with D tentatively TRBD1 (5 bases). The CDR3 runs 13 residues. V dropped 7 bases and J dropped 6 bases, with 13 bases sitting between them. CDR3 bases: TGTGCCAGCAATGTTTTCGGGACTCAGCCCCAGCATTTT. It yields the protein CASNVFGTQPQHF.

This clonotype was observed many times. The rearrangement joins TRBV29-1 to TRBJ2-5, with D possibly TRBD2 on 6 matching bases. The V and J ends lost 7 bases and 4 bases respectively, with 16 bases between them. This CDR3 has 13 amino acids. CDR1 SQVTM and CDR2 ANQGSEA come from the germline V gene. The CDR3 region has the DNA TGCAGCGCCCGGGACGGAGGGGCAGAGACCCAGTACTTC. Its protein is CSARDGGAETQYF.

This clonotype was observed once. This rearrangement joins TRBV20-1 to TRBJ2-7; either TRBD1 or TRBD2 may fit D (5 bases each). Trimming cost V 3 bases and J 5 bases, with 8 bases left between them. CDR3 length: 11 residues. Germline loops: CDR1 DFQATT, CDR2 SNEGSKA (reference sequence). The CDR3 coding sequence is TGCAGTGCTAGGGTGGGGGACGAGCAGTACTTC. Protein product: CSARVGDEQYF.

Ten or more counts support this clonotype. The rearrangement uses TRBV7-2 and TRBJ1-2, with D unresolved. Trimming removed 1 base from V and 2 bases from J, with 2 bases in between. The CDR3 is 12 residues long. Germline V gene sequence: CDR1 SGHTA, CDR2 FQGNSA. The CDR3 here is CASSLENYGYTF. For the CDR3, the DNA is TGTGCCAGCAGCTTAGAGAACTATGGCTACACCTTC.

In regard to this clonotype: Given a much more abundant clone one base away, this may be a read error. The chain employs TRBV7-2 and TRBJ2-5, with 10 positions matching TRBD1. CDR3 length: 16 residues. Germline assignment: CDR1 SGHTA and CDR2 FQGNSA. Trimming took 9 bases from V and 5 from J; bases not matched to a gene: 15. The CDR3 region has the DNA TGTGCCAGTAGTGTTCTCCCGGGACAGGGGTTGGAGACCCAGTACTTC. It codes for CASSVLPGQGLETQYF.

This clonotype has just one count. Just one base apart from a much larger clone, this may be a read error. The chain links TRBV10-3 to TRBJ2-7; tentative D call: TRBD1 (5 bases). Germline V gives CDR1 ENHRY, CDR2 SYGVKD. CDR3 length: 14 residues. Trimming removed 3 bases from V and 4 bases from J, with 13 bases in between. CDR3 sequence reads: CAISDARVRYEQYF. In DNA form, the CDR3 reads TGTGCCATCAGTGATGCCAGGGTAAGGTACGAGCAGTACTTC.

In this sample, this clonotype turned up a few times. The gene calls are TRBV18 and TRBJ1-1; D is uncertain. Trimming left V 6 bases short and J 5 bases short, with 7 bases between. The CDR3 is 11 amino acids. The V gene's germline CDR1 is KGHSH and CDR2 LQKENI. The CDR3 sequence: CASSQRTEAFF. CDR3 in DNA: TGTGCCAGCTCCCAACGGACTGAAGCTTTCTTT.

This chain joins TRBV7-6 and TRBJ1-5; 10 bases match TRBD1. Germline loops: CDR1 SGHVS, CDR2 FNYEAQ. V lost 4 bases to trimming and J lost 7 bases; unmatched junction nucleotides: 4. The CDR3 sequence is 14 residues long. CDR3 sequence: CASSWGQGWQPQHF. CDR3 DNA: TGTGCCAGCAGCTGGGGACAGGGGTGGCAGCCCCAGCATTTT.

There are a few counts of this clonotype. The genes are TRBV12-3 or TRBV12-4 and TRBJ1-1, with a weak D call TRBD1 (5 bases). CDR3 length equals 12 residues. Trimming took off 10 bases at V and 6 bases at J, with 15 bases between the two ends. CDR3 DNA: TGTGCCACTCGGGGTATGGGACCTGAAGCTTTCTTT. Protein product: CATRGMGPEAFF.